Listed below are T cell receptor beta chains from one sample, sequenced in a study of blood T cell repertoires in COVID-19. Assay: immunoSEQ multiplex PCR; the TCRdb copy retains only in-frame clones and omits some. The data hold roughly 170,000 clones, with more than 65% observed a single time. The sample consisted of PBMCs or T cells enriched from blood (not recorded which). Receptors were obtained from a woman in her thirties or forties with acute COVID-19. The CDR3 runs from the conserved cysteine through the conserved F or W. Fields, in order: J gene, V gene, CDR3 protein.

j_call: TRBJ2-2
v_call: TRBV21-1
cdr3_aa: CASTSTGELFF

j_call: TRBJ2-1
v_call: TRBV23-1
cdr3_aa: CASSQSLNRGGLAGGPCKEQFF

j_call: TRBJ2-7
v_call: TRBV9
cdr3_aa: CASSPSGRASEQYF

j_call: TRBJ2-5
v_call: TRBV15
cdr3_aa: CATSRPGLADQETQYF

j_call: TRBJ2-5
v_call: TRBV6-5
cdr3_aa: CASSIGTSMLETQYF

j_call: TRBJ2-3
v_call: TRBV29-1
cdr3_aa: CSAGTDTQYF

j_call: TRBJ2-5
v_call: TRBV29-1
cdr3_aa: CSGRGETQYF

j_call: TRBJ1-3
v_call: TRBV3-1/TRBV3-2
cdr3_aa: CASSQVTGALSGNTIYF

j_call: TRBJ1-1
v_call: TRBV11-2
cdr3_aa: CASSLDFVNTEAFF

j_call: TRBJ1-5
v_call: TRBV15
cdr3_aa: CATSNRTGAYNQPQHF

j_call: TRBJ2-1
v_call: TRBV29-1
cdr3_aa: CSASGNGGNEQFF

j_call: TRBJ2-3
v_call: TRBV11-3
cdr3_aa: CASSSGGRTDTQYF

j_call: TRBJ2-5
v_call: TRBV10-3
cdr3_aa: CAISESRGQGASETQYF